Listed here is a single TCR beta chain. The record originates from a study of blood T cells in healthy people across ages. The second PCR ran about 6 to 11 cycles with a sample-barcoded 5' primer and J-beta primers. TCRdb fed the 5' RACE reads into MiXCR, producing one record per CDR3 protein. Here the sample spans approximately 1,700,000 distinct CDR3 sequences, roughly two fifths being singletons. The specimen was blood. This sequence originates from a human donor in good health.

The CDR3 spells CASSQITQASGGVGEQFF. The CDR3 nucleotides read TGTGCCAGCAGCCAAATAACGCAGGCTAGCGGGGGGGTCGGTGAGCAGTTCTTC. The chain carries TRBV3-1 and TRBJ2-1; TRBD2 matches 12 bases. V gave up 2 bases and J gave up 9 bases; unmatched junction bases: 14. CDR1 LGHDT and CDR2 YNNKEL come from the germline V gene (reference sequence). The CDR3 contains 18 residues.